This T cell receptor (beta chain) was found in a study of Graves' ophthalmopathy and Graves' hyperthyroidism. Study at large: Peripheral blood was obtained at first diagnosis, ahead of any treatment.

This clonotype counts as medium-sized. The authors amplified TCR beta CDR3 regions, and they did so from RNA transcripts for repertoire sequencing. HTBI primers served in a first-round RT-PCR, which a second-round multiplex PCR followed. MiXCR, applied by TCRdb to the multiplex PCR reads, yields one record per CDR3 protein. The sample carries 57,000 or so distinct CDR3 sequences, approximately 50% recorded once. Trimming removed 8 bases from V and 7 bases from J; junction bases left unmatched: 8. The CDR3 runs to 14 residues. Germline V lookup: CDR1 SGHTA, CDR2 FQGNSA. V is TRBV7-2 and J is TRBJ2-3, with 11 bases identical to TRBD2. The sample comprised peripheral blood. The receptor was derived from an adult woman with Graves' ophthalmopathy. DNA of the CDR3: TGTGCCAGCGGGGGACTAGCGGATGGAAATACGCAGTATTTT. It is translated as CASGGLADGNTQYF. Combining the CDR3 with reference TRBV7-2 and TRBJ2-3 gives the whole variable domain GAGVSQSPSNKVTEKGKDVELRCDPISGHTALYWYRQSLGQGLEFLIYFQGNSAPDKSGLPSDRFSAERTGGSVSTLTIQRTQQEDSAVYLCASGGLADGNTQYFGPGTRLTVL.